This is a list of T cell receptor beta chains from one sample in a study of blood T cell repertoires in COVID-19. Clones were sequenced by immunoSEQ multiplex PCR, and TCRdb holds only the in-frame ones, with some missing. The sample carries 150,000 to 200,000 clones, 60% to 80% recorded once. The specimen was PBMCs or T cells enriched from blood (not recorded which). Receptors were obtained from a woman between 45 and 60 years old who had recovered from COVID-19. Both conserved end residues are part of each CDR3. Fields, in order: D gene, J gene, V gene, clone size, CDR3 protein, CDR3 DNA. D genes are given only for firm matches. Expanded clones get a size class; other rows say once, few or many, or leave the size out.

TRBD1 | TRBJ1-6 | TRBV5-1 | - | CASSLVPDRGNSPLHF | TGCGCCAGCAGCTTGGTCCCGGACAGGGGTAATTCACCCCTCCACTTT
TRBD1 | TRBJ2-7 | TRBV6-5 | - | CASSQTGQGAYEQYF | TGTGCCAGCAGTCAGACCGGACAGGGAGCCTACGAGCAGTACTTC
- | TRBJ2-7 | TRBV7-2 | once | CASSRGQTYEQYF | TGTGCCAGCAGCCGGGGACAAACCTACGAGCAGTACTTC
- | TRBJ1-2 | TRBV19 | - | CASSDHSRDYGYTF | TGTGCCAGTAGTGATCACTCGAGGGACTATGGCTACACCTTC
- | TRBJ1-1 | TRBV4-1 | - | CASSQAVVVPGNTEAFF | TGCGCCAGCAGCCAAGCAGTGGTGGTCCCAGGGAACACTGAAGCTTTCTTT
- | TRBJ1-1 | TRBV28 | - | CASRSTEAFF | TGTGCCAGCAGGAGCACTGAAGCTTTCTTT
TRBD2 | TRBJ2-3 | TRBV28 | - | CASSLGRAGLDTQYF | TGTGCCAGCAGTCTGGGGAGGGCCGGTTTAGATACGCAGTATTTT
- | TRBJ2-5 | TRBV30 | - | CAWSVWPGETQYF | TGTGCCTGGAGTGTTTGGCCGGGGGAGACCCAGTACTTC
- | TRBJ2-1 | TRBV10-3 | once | CAIGTNEQFF | TGTGCCATCGGCACAAATGAGCAGTTCTTC
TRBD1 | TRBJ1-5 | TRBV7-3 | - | CASSRDRGQPQHF | TGTGCCAGCAGCCGGGACAGGGGTCAGCCCCAGCATTTT
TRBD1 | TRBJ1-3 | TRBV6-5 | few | CASSYSGQGAGNTIYF | TGTGCCAGCAGTTACTCCGGACAGGGGGCTGGAAACACCATATATTTT
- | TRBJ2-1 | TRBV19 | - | CASSMQGDGLNEQFF | TGTGCCAGTAGTATGCAAGGGGATGGGTTGAATGAGCAGTTCTTC
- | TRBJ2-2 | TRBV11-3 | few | CASSLAGVGELFF | TGTGCCAGCAGCTTGGCCGGGGTCGGGGAGCTGTTTTTT
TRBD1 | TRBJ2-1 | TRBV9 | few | CASSPGTGAWDEQFF | TGTGCCAGCAGTCCCGGGACAGGGGCTTGGGATGAGCAGTTCTTC
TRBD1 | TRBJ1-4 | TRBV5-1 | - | CASSPAGTGGWEKLFF | TGCGCCAGCAGCCCGGCCGGGACAGGGGGATGGGAAAAACTGTTTTTT
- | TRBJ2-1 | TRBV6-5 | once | CASSYDGQLNYNEQFF | TGTGCCAGCAGTTATGACGGACAGCTGAACTACAATGAGCAGTTCTTC
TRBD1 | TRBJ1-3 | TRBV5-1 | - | CASSLDTGGAGNTIYF | TGCGCCAGCAGCTTGGATACAGGGGGTGCTGGAAACACCATATATTTT
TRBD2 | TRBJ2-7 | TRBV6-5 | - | CASRALAATYEQYF | TGTGCCAGCAGGGCTCTAGCGGCCACCTACGAGCAGTACTTC
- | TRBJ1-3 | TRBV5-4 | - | CASSHRTASGNTIYF | TGTGCCAGCAGCCATAGGACAGCCTCTGGAAACACCATATATTTT
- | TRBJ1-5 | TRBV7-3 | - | CASSLSLGGSNQPQHF | TGTGCCAGCAGCTTAAGTCTGGGGGGAAGCAATCAGCCCCAGCATTTT
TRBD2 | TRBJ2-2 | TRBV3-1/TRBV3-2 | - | CASSQLSGRAEGTGELFF | TGTGCCAGCAGCCAATTGAGCGGGAGGGCCGAGGGCACCGGGGAGCTGTTTTTT
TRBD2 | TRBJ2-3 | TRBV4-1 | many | CASSQGLTSGVADTQYF | TGCGCCAGCAGCCAAGGTTTGACTAGCGGGGTAGCAGATACGCAGTATTTT
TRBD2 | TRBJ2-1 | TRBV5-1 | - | CASSLNLAGVNEQFF | TGCGCCAGCAGCTTGAATCTAGCGGGAGTCAATGAGCAGTTCTTC
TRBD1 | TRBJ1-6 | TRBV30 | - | CAWGQGATYNSPLHF | TGTGCCTGGGGACAGGGGGCCACCTATAATTCACCCCTCCACTTT
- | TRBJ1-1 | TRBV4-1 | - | CASSQDSLNTEAFF | TGCGCCAGCAGCCAAGATTCATTGAACACTGAAGCTTTCTTT
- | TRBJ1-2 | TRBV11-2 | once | CASSSDIYYGYTF | TGTGCCAGCAGCTCGGACATATATTATGGCTACACCTTC
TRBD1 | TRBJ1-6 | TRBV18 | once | CASSTTRTGDNSPLHF | TGTGCCAGCTCTACCACGCGGACAGGCGATAATTCACCCCTCCACTTT
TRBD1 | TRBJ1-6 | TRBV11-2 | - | CASSLARTGHSPLHF | TGTGCCAGCAGCTTAGCCCGGACAGGGCACTCACCCCTCCACTTT
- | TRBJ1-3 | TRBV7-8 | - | CASSESLRGGGNTIYF | TGTGCCAGCAGCGAGTCCCTTCGGGGAGGTGGAAACACCATATATTTT
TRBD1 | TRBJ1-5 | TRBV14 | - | CASSLLKTGHHSNQPQHF | TGTGCCAGCAGCCTACTAAAGACAGGGCATCATAGCAATCAGCCCCAGCATTTT
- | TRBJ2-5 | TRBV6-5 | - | CASRFLGGTQYF | TGTGCCAGCAGGTTTCTAGGGGGGACCCAGTACTTC
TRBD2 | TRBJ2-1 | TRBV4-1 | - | CASSILLAGFGNEQFF | TGCGCCAGCAGCATATTACTAGCGGGATTCGGCAATGAGCAGTTCTTC
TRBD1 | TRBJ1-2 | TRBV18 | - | CASSPPGRGSFWGYTF | TGTGCCAGCTCACCACCTGGCAGGGGGAGTTTTTGGGGCTACACCTTC
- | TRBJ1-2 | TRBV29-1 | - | CSVLTARGSGYGYTF | TGCAGCGTCCTAACCGCCAGGGGCTCCGGCTATGGCTACACCTTC
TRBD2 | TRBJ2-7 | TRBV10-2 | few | CASSGSGRAHEQYF | TGCGCCAGCAGTGGTAGCGGGAGGGCCCACGAGCAGTACTTC
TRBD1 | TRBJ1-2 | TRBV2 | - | CASRPRGDRGDGYTF | TGTGCCAGCAGGCCGCGGGGGGACAGAGGCGATGGCTACACCTTC
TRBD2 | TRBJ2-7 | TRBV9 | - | CASSPQGLNEQYF | TGTGCCAGCAGCCCCCAGGGACTAAACGAGCAGTACTTC
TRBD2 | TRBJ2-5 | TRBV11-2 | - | CASSLGLGLAETQYF | TGTGCCAGCAGCTTAGGTTTAGGACTAGCCGAGACCCAGTACTTC
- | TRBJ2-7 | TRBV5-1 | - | CASSLGYDRQYF | TGCGCCAGCAGCTTGGGGTACGACAGGCAGTACTTC
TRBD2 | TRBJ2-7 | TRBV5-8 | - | CASSSNPGLAGGAYEQYF | TGTGCCAGCAGCTCAAACCCGGGACTAGCGGGAGGCGCCTACGAGCAGTACTTC
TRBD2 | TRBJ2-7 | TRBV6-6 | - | CASRYATSSGEQYF | TGTGCCAGCAGGTACGCGACTAGCTCAGGCGAGCAGTACTTC
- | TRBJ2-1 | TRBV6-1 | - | CASSEAPRWEQFF | TGTGCCAGCAGTGAAGCCCCGAGGTGGGAGCAGTTCTTC
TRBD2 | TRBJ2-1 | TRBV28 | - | CASSLWAGGVSGEQFF | TGTGCCAGCAGTTTATGGGCGGGAGGGGTGTCCGGTGAGCAGTTCTTC
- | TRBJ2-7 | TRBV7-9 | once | CASSLGRGSHEQYF | TGTGCCAGCAGCTTAGGTCGGGGGAGTCACGAGCAGTACTTC
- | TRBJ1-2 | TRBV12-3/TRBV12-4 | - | CASRGGRAYGYTF | TGTGCCAGCAGGGGGGGACGGGCCTATGGCTACACCTTC
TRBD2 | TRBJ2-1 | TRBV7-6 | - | CASSKLAVSGNEQFF | TGTGCCAGCAGCAAACTAGCGGTTTCTGGGAATGAGCAGTTCTTC
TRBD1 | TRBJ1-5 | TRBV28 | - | CASRDRGFSNQPQHF | TGTGCCAGCAGGGACAGGGGGTTTAGCAATCAGCCCCAGCATTTT
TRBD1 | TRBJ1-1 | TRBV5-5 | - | CASSLRGRNTEAFF | TGTGCCAGCAGCTTGAGGGGGCGCAACACTGAAGCTTTCTTT
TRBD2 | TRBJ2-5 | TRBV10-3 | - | CAISGSPGTSGRPYGVETQYF | TGTGCCATCAGTGGTTCTCCCGGGACTAGCGGGAGGCCCTACGGAGTTGAGACCCAGTACTTC
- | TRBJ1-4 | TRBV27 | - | CASSLWGGTNEKLFF | TGTGCCAGCAGTTTATGGGGGGGAACTAATGAAAAACTGTTTTTT
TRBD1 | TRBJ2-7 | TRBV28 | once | CASSGGQGYEQYF | TGTGCCAGCAGTGGTGGACAGGGTTACGAGCAGTACTTC
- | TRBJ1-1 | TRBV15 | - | CATSSRLPLDGSEAFF | TGTGCCACCAGCAGCCGATTACCCTTGGACGGGAGTGAAGCTTTCTTT
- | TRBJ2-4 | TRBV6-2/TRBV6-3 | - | CASSSTAGAKNIQYF | TGTGCCAGCAGTTCGACAGCGGGAGCCAAAAACATTCAGTACTTC
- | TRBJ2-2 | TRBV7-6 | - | CASSLVSSNTGELFF | TGTGCCAGCAGCTTAGTTTCCTCGAACACCGGGGAGCTGTTTTTT
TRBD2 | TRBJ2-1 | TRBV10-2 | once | CASSGLAGAYNEQFF | TGCGCCAGCAGTGGACTAGCGGGAGCCTACAATGAGCAGTTCTTC
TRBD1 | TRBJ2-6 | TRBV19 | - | CASRPTGSGANVLTF | TGTGCCAGTAGACCGACAGGGTCTGGGGCCAACGTCCTGACTTTC
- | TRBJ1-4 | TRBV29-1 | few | CSARPGRGEKLFF | TGCAGCGCCCGCCCAGGGCGGGGTGAAAAACTGTTTTTT
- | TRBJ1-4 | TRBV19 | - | CASTPRDAGRQPEKLFF | TGTGCCAGTACCCCCCGCGATGCGGGGCGACAACCTGAAAAACTGTTTTTT
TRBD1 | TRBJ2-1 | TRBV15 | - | CATSRPGTGYNEQFF | TGTGCCACCAGCAGACCCGGGACAGGCTACAATGAGCAGTTCTTC